Below are 25 T cell receptor beta chains sequenced from a single sample in a study of blood T cell repertoires in COVID-19 (dated by TCRdb to the early 2020s). The library was generated by the immunoSEQ multiplex PCR assay. TCRdb retrieved this table from immuneACCESS and kept in-frame rearrangements only. Not all clones are present; in checked studies, unresolved V genes account for under half, and no reason is known for the remainder. This sample gives approximately 400,000 clones in total; 83% of them show up just once. About 4.8% of the sample is in the top ten clones. Material for sequencing was PBMCs or T cells enriched from blood (not recorded which). The origin of the receptors is a woman between 45 and 60 years old who had recovered from COVID-19.

The chain couples TRBV5-4 to TRBJ1-2, with no clear D. The germline V gene has CDR1 SGHNT and CDR2 YYREEE (reference sequence). The CDR3 loop spans 13 amino acids. The V and J ends lost 3 bases and 4 bases respectively, with 10 bases between them. For the CDR3, the DNA is TGTGCCAGCAGCTCGGGGTCTCGCTATGGCTACACCTTC. This translates into CASSSGSRYGYTF.

CDR3: CASSPWTGSVNTEAFF. The CDR3, as DNA: TGTGCCAGCAGCCCGTGGACAGGGTCGGTGAACACTGAAGCTTTCTTT. The rearrangement joins TRBV7-2 to TRBJ1-1, with 8 bases aligning to TRBD1. The CDR3 has 16 amino acids. Germline CDR1 is SGHTA and CDR2 is FQGNSA. V shed 5 bases, J shed 0 bases, and the junction held 8 bases outside the gene matches. Full variable domain (remainder filled in from reference TRBV7-2 and TRBJ1-1): GAGVSQSPSNKVTEKGKDVELRCDPISGHTALYWYRQSLGQGLEFLIYFQGNSAPDKSGLPSDRFSAERTGGSVSTLTIQRTQQEDSAVYLCASSPWTGSVNTEAFFGQGTRLTVV.

This chain joins TRBV19 and TRBJ2-3; TRBD2 matches 10 bases. The CDR3 is made up of 16 amino acids. The germline V gene has CDR1 LNHDA and CDR2 SQIVND (reference sequence). The V and J ends lost 7 bases and 0 bases, in that order; junction bases with no gene match: 7. The CDR3 DNA follows: TGTGCCAGTAACTTCTGGACTAGCGGAAGCACAGATACGCAGTATTTT. Translated, it gives CASNFWTSGSTDTQYF.

This sequence joins TRBV12-3 or TRBV12-4 and TRBJ1-1, with D perhaps matching TRBD1 (5 bases). The germline V and J ends were trimmed by 8 bases and 0 bases, with 10 bases remaining between them. CDR3 length: 13 residues. CDR3 in DNA: TGTGCCAGCGGAACAGGAATGAACACTGAAGCTTTCTTT. Translation: CASGTGMNTEAFF.

The genes are TRBV2 and TRBJ1-3; the D gene is possibly TRBD1 (6 bases). There are 13 residues in the CDR3. In germline, CDR1 is SNHLY, CDR2 FYNNEI. CDR3 nucleotide sequence: TGTGCGGGGGCCAGGGGCTCTGGAAACACCATATATTTT. Translated, it gives CAGARGSGNTIYF.

The chain uses TRBV7-9 and TRBJ1-2, with TRBD1 as a possible D gene (5 bases). Deletions cut 1 base from V and 8 bases from J, with 11 bases between. Per the germline V gene, CDR1 is SEHNR and CDR2 is FQNEAQ (reference sequence). The CDR3 sequence is 13 residues long. CDR3 residues: CASSLGAGQGYTF. In DNA, the CDR3 is TGTGCCAGCAGCTTAGGGGCAGGGCAAGGCTACACCTTC.

The chain couples TRBV6-2 or TRBV6-3 to TRBJ2-4; 11 bases agree with TRBD2. Germline V CDR1 and CDR2: MNHEY, SVGEGT. V was clipped by 4 bases and J by 6 bases; unmatched bases: 8. The CDR3 covers 16 residues. The CDR3 spells CASSLRGLAGGNIQYF. The CDR3 region has the DNA TGTGCCAGCAGTTTGAGGGGTCTAGCGGGAGGAAACATTCAGTACTTC.

J is TRBJ1-5 and V is TRBV27; D not certain. CDR3 size: 14 residues. Germline CDR1 reads MNHEY; CDR2 reads SMNVEV (reference sequence). Trimming took 2 bases from V and 0 from J, leaving 5 bases between them. The CDR3 region is CASSLGSSNQPQHF. The CDR3 DNA follows: TGTGCCAGCAGTTTAGGTAGTAGCAATCAGCCCCAGCATTTT.

The genes are TRBV5-4 and TRBJ1-1, with no clear D. The CDR3 consists of 13 residues. Germline loops: CDR1 SGHNT, CDR2 YYREEE (reference sequence). V was pared by 4 bases and J by 8 bases, with 15 bases between. The CDR3 DNA reads TGTGCCAGCAGCGTGGACCCGCCGGGGGAAGCTTTCTTT. It translates to CASSVDPPGEAFF.

The chain combines TRBV6-5 with TRBJ1-4; 9 nucleotides agree with TRBD1. Unmatched junction bases numbered 10, after V lost 6 bases and J lost 8 bases. CDR1 and CDR2 (germline): MNHEY, SVGAGI. CDR3 size: 15 residues. The CDR3 nucleotides read TGTGCCAGCAGCGACATCCTACAGGGGGCCGAAAAACTGTTTTTT. Encoded protein: CASSDILQGAEKLFF.

The chain combines TRBV29-1 with TRBJ1-2; D is uncertain. Trimming stripped 8 bases from V and 13 bases from J, with 11 bases between. The CDR3 length is 8 residues. Germline-derived CDR1 and CDR2 are SQVTM and ANQGSEA. The CDR3 DNA sequence: TGCAGCCCAATGGACTGCACCTTC. This codes for CSPMDCTF.

The chain is built from TRBV3-1 (or the pseudogene TRBV3-2) and TRBJ2-4; no firm D call. The V end was cut by 3 bases, the J end by 2 bases, with 11 bases between. The CDR3 consists of 15 residues. Germline V gives CDR1 LGHDT, CDR2 YNNKEL (reference sequence). CDR3 bases: TGTGCCAGCAGCCACCCAGACTCTACCAAAAACATTCAGTACTTC. Encoded protein: CASSHPDSTKNIQYF.

The genes are TRBV12-3 or TRBV12-4 and TRBJ2-7, with 7 bases matching TRBD2. Trimming took 3 bases from V and 7 from J; bases not matched to a gene: 6. The CDR3 has 13 amino acids. DNA for the CDR3: TGTGCCAGCAGTTTTAGCGGGCCTGGGGAGCAGTACTTC. Translation gives CASSFSGPGEQYF.

The V and J genes are TRBV4-2 and TRBJ2-1, with TRBD2 matching 7 bases. The junction had 13 bases not matched to a gene; V was cut back by 4 bases and J by 4 bases. Germline assignment: CDR1 LGHNA and CDR2 YNFKEQ. The CDR3 length is 17 residues. CDR3 loop: CASSPPGASGLYNEQFF. The CDR3 DNA follows: TGTGCCAGCAGCCCCCCGGGAGCTAGCGGTTTGTACAATGAGCAGTTCTTC.

This rearrangement joins TRBV5-1 to TRBJ2-6; 9 bases fit TRBD1. The CDR3 runs to 19 residues. The V segment lost 2 bases and the J segment 0 bases; nucleotides outside the gene matches: 9. Germline V CDR1 and CDR2: SGHRS, YFSETQ. CDR3 coding DNA: TGCGCCAGCAGCTTCGGGACAGGGACATCGAGCTCTGGGGCCAACGTCCTGACTTTC. Encoded protein: CASSFGTGTSSSGANVLTF.

This clone was recorded once. This rearrangement joins TRBV3-1 (or the pseudogene TRBV3-2) to TRBJ2-3; TRBD1 is a possible D gene (5 bases). V lost 0 bases and J 3 bases, leaving 10 bases between the germline ends. Germline values: CDR1 LGHDT, CDR2 YNNKEL (reference sequence). This CDR3 spans 15 amino acids. CDR3 bases: TGTGCCAGCAGCCAAGACAGGGCTGGAACAGATACGCAGTATTTT. Protein: CASSQDRAGTDTQYF.

The chain combines TRBV7-3 with TRBJ2-1, with TRBD2 matching over 12 bases. This CDR3 is built from 14 residues. Unmatched junction bases numbered 6, after V lost 6 bases and J lost 9 bases. In germline, CDR1 is SGHTA, CDR2 FQGTGA. CDR3 nucleotide sequence: TGTGCCAGCAGTACTAGCGGGGGGCCCGGTGAGCAGTTCTTC. Its translation is CASSTSGGPGEQFF.

The chain recombines TRBV6-1 with TRBJ1-6; D is undetermined. From germline, CDR1 is MNHNS and CDR2 SASEGT. The CDR3 is 14 residues long. Between the trimmed V and J ends, which lost 3 bases and 9 bases, there was a span of 12 bases. CDR3 sequence: CASSDRDLFSPLHF. CDR3 in DNA: TGTGCCAGCAGTGACCGGGATCTCTTTTCACCCCTCCACTTT.

This chain links TRBV30 with TRBJ1-1, with 9 bases aligning to TRBD1. The CDR3 has 16 residues. From germline, CDR1 is GTSNPN and CDR2 SVGIG (reference sequence). The J segment lost 10 bases and the V segment lost 3 bases, leaving 18 bases of the junction unmatched. In DNA form, the CDR3 reads TGTGCCTGGAGGGCCCGCGTCAGTTTACAGGGGGCGGGAGCTTTCTTT. Translating it yields CAWRARVSLQGAGAFF.

The rearrangement links TRBV7-2 to TRBJ1-1, with TRBD1 matching 8 bases. Germline V gives CDR1 SGHTA, CDR2 FQGNSA. The ends lost 5 bases at V and 0 bases at J; junction bases unmatched: 11. There are 17 residues in the CDR3. The CDR3 sequence is CASSPGQGWSMNTEAFF. The CDR3 DNA reads as TGTGCCAGCAGCCCCGGACAGGGCTGGAGTATGAACACTGAAGCTTTCTTT.

The CDR3 protein is CASSPGPPSAYSYNEQFF. CDR3 nucleotide sequence: TGTGCCAGCAGTCCAGGGCCCCCTAGCGCCTACTCCTACAATGAGCAGTTCTTC. V is TRBV27 and J is TRBJ2-1, with D possibly being TRBD2 (6 bases). This CDR3 is 18 amino acids long. Deletions cut 5 bases from V and 0 bases from J, with 20 bases between. The germline gives CDR1 MNHEY, CDR2 SMNVEV (reference sequence).

The sample holds one count of this clone. The CDR3 DNA reads as TGCGCCAGCAGCCTCCGGGAAAGTCAGGCGTTATCTGGAAACACCATATATTTT. Protein product: CASSLRESQALSGNTIYF. The rearrangement uses TRBV5-1 and TRBJ1-3; unclear D gene. The V gene lost 4 bases and the J gene lost 1 base, with 21 bases spanning the gap. Germline V CDR1 and CDR2: SGHRS, YFSETQ. The CDR3 consists of 18 residues.

This chain connects TRBV4-1 to TRBJ1-2; no clear D gene. V shed 4 bases and J shed 3 bases, with 12 bases lying between them. This CDR3 contains 14 residues. Germline loops: CDR1 MGHRA, CDR2 YSYEKL. DNA of the CDR3: TGCGCCAGCAGCCGACAAAGAGATTACTATGGCTACACCTTC. Translated, it gives CASSRQRDYYGYTF.

The rearrangement uses TRBV27 and TRBJ2-7; 7 bases fit TRBD2. With V trimmed by 9 bases and J by 3 bases, 11 bases remained unmatched. The CDR3 covers 14 residues. The germline gives CDR1 MNHEY, CDR2 SMNVEV (reference sequence). For the CDR3, the DNA is TGTGCCAGTAGGGACGCGGGACTAAACTACGAGCAGTACTTC. It codes for CASRDAGLNYEQYF.

This clone was seen only a few times. The V gene is TRBV19, the J gene TRBJ1-5, with 8 bases matching TRBD1. The CDR3 has 14 residues. The trim removed 1 base at V and 11 bases at J, leaving 7 bases unmatched. Germline-derived CDR1 and CDR2 are LNHDA and SQIVND (reference sequence). CDR3 sequence: CASSIGTGKATQHF. CDR3 in DNA: TGTGCCAGTAGTATAGGGACAGGGAAAGCGACCCAGCATTTT. Based on the CDR3 plus reference TRBV19 and TRBJ1-5, the full variable domain is DGGITQSPKYLFRKEGQNVTLSCEQNLNHDAMYWYRQDPGQGLRLIYYSQIVNDFQKGDIAEGYSVSREKKESFPLTVTSAQKNPTAFYLCASSIGTGKATQHFGDGTRLSIL.